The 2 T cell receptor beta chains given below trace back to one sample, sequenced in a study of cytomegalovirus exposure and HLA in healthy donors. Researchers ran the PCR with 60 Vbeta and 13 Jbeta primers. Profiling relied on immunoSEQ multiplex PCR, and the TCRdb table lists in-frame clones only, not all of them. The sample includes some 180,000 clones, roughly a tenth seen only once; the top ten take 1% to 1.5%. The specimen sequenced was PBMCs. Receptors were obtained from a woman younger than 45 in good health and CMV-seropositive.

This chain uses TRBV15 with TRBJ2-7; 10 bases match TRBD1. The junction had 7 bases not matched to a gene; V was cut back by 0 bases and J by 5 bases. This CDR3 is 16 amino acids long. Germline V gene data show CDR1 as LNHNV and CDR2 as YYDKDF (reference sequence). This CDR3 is CATSREATGGYDEQYF. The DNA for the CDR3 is TGTGCCACCAGCAGAGAGGCGACAGGGGGCTACGACGAGCAGTACTTC. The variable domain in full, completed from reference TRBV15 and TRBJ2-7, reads DAMVIQNPRYQVTQFGKPVTLSCSQTLNHNVMYWYQQKSSQAPKLLFHYYDKDFNNEADTPDNFQSRRPNTSFCFLDIRSPGLGDTAMYLCATSREATGGYDEQYFGPGTRLTVT.

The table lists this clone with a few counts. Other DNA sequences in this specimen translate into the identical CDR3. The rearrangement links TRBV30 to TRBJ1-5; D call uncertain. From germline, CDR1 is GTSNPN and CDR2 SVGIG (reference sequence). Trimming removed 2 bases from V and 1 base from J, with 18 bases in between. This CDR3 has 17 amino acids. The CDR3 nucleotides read TGTGCCTGGAGTCGCCCGGTTCCGGGTCTGAGCAATCAGCCCCAGCATTTT. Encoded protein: CAWSRPVPGLSNQPQHF.